This T cell receptor (beta chain) was profiled in a study of pediatric ulcerative colitis. The survey-level immunoSEQ assay was used. Measured with immunoSEQ multiplex PCR; TCRdb has only the in-frame clones, and not every one. The data hold about 64,000 clones, with over 65% observed a single time. Comments on this clone: Its antigen is currently unknown.

No immunosuppressive drugs were given to ulcerative colitis patients before diagnostic colonoscopy. Germline V gene sequence: CDR1 SGDLS, CDR2 YYNGEE. The CDR3 consists of 15 residues. Germline trimming cut 4 bases from V and 1 base from J; bases unmatched to any gene: 4. The study, taken as a whole, reports: Repertoires came from total lymphocyte DNA, not specific subsets. No controls had the two rectal clonotypes shared by ulcerative colitis patients.

The chain carries TRBV9 and TRBJ1-1, with TRBD1 matching 10 bases. The material sequenced was blood. The receptor was derived from a boy aged 5-17 years with moderate ulcerative colitis. CDR3 nucleotide sequence: TGTGCCAGCAGCACTAGGGACAGGGGGAACACTGAAGCTTTCTTT. The encoded protein is CASSTRDRGNTEAFF.